A selection of T cell receptor beta chains follows, all from one sample in a study of vaccination effects on CD4 cells after COVID-19. The repertoire was sequenced with immunoSEQ multiplex PCR; TCRdb's copy has only in-frame clones and lacks some. The sample records about 54,000 clones, 70% being singletons. These receptors' targets are unknown. The sample was CD4+ T cells from PBMCs cultured with SARS-CoV-2 spike peptides, taken before COVID-19 vaccination. Receptors originate from a human donor who received a COVID-19 vaccine. Each CDR3 is given with its conserved first and last residue. D genes are given only for firm matches. Size is stated for part of the rows, as once, few or many counts, or as a class when the clone is expanded.

J gene	clone size	V gene	D gene	CDR3 DNA	CDR3 protein
TRBJ2-2	NA	TRBV7-7	TRBD1	TGTGCTAGCAGCTGGGACAGCCCGAACACCGGGGAGCTGTTTTTT	CASSWDSPNTGELFF
TRBJ2-1	NA	TRBV19	NA	TGTGCCAGTGCCTCCGGCACAGGAACCTACAATGAGCAGTTCTTC	CASASGTGTYNEQFF
TRBJ2-7	once	TRBV11-2	TRBD1	TGTGCCAGCAGCTCAGGACAGGGCAACTCCTACGAGCAGTACTTC	CASSSGQGNSYEQYF
TRBJ1-2	NA	TRBV29-1	NA	TGCAGCGTTGAAGCGGGTGGCGGCTACACCTTC	CSVEAGGGYTF
TRBJ1-1	NA	TRBV11-2	NA	TGTGCCAGCAGCTTAGAATGGGACCTTGAAGCTTTCTTT	CASSLEWDLEAFF
TRBJ2-7	few	TRBV5-6	TRBD1	TGTGCCAGCAGCTTAGACAGGGGTGGGGAGCAGTACTTC	CASSLDRGGEQYF
TRBJ1-1	NA	TRBV2	NA	TGTGCCAGCAGCAAACGACTGAACACTGAAGCTTTCTTT	CASSKRLNTEAFF
TRBJ1-2	NA	TRBV7-2	NA	TGTGCCAGCAGCTACGACAGGAACTATGGCTACACCTTC	CASSYDRNYGYTF
TRBJ1-5	NA	TRBV2	NA	TGTGCCAGCAGGGACAGACTACAGCCCCAGCATTTT	CASRDRLQPQHF
TRBJ1-2	few	TRBV19	NA	TGTGCCAGTAGTATAGAATTGGCGAGTATTTATGGCTACACCTTC	CASSIELASIYGYTF
TRBJ2-2	NA	TRBV3-1/TRBV3-2	TRBD2	TGTGCCAGCAGCCAAGAAAAGCGGGGGCACACCGGGGAGCTGTTTTTT	CASSQEKRGHTGELFF
TRBJ1-1	NA	TRBV18	NA	TGTGCCAGCTCACGGACACCGAATACAGAGAACACTGAAGCTTTCTTT	CASSRTPNTENTEAFF
TRBJ2-5	NA	TRBV5-4	TRBD1	TGTGCCAGCAGCTCGGGACAGCTTCAAGAGACCCAGTACTTC	CASSSGQLQETQYF
TRBJ2-7	NA	TRBV6-5	NA	TGTGCCAGCGGCGGGGGGACAGCCTCCTACGAGCAGTACTTC	CASGGGTASYEQYF
TRBJ2-7	NA	TRBV7-9	TRBD1	TGTGCCAGCAGCCTAAACTTACAGGGGAAGCAGTACTTC	CASSLNLQGKQYF
TRBJ1-1	NA	TRBV14	NA	TGTGCCAGCAGCCACTTATGGACGGGGACTGAAGCTTTCTTT	CASSHLWTGTEAFF
TRBJ2-7	NA	TRBV7-9	NA	TGTGCCAGCAGCTTAGGGTTAAGGGCCTACGAGCAGTACTTC	CASSLGLRAYEQYF